The rows below give T cell receptor beta chains drawn from one sample of a study of blood T cell repertoires in COVID-19. Data came from immunoSEQ multiplex PCR; TCRdb stores just in-frame clones and leaves some out. This sample has around 190,000 clones, with roughly 84% found just once. Sequenced: peripheral blood. These receptors came from a man aged 45 to 65 with COVID-19, enrolled during active disease. Both conserved end residues are part of each CDR3. A D gene is named only where the DNA matches it firmly. The size field is filled for only some rows; it gives once, few, many or a size class.

TRBV6-5	.	.	TRBJ1-6	TGTGCCAGCAGTTGGTCAGGGAAGTCACCCCTCCACTTT	CASSWSGKSPLHF
TRBV11-3	.	TRBD2	TRBJ2-7	TGTGCCAGCAGCTCGGGACTAGCGGGGGTTTACGAGCAGTACTTC	CASSSGLAGVYEQYF
TRBV5-1	.	.	TRBJ2-5	TGCGCCAGCAGCTTGGAGTTTAGGCTAGAAGAGACCCAGTACTTC	CASSLEFRLEETQYF
TRBV6-1	.	.	TRBJ1-5	TGTGCCAGCAGTGAATGGGGCAGGGTAATACAGCCCCAGCATTTT	CASSEWGRVIQPQHF
TRBV6-5	.	TRBD1	TRBJ2-7	TGTGCCAGTTCGACAGGGGCGACCTTCGAGCAGTACTTC	CASSTGATFEQYF
TRBV19	few	.	TRBJ2-2	TGTGCCAGTAGTATAGTGGCTAGAAGAGGCGGGGAGCTGTTTTTT	CASSIVARRGGELFF
TRBV7-6	.	TRBD2	TRBJ2-1	TGTGCCAGCAGCTTAGATGGGACTAGCGGGGGGAGCTCCTACAATGAGCAGTTCTTC	CASSLDGTSGGSSYNEQFF
TRBV27	.	.	TRBJ1-6	TGTGCCAGCGGATTACTTGGAGCAGTAGGATCACCCCTCCACTTT	CASGLLGAVGSPLHF
TRBV29-1	once	.	TRBJ2-3	TGCAGCGTTGGGACAGATGCAGATACGCAGTATTTT	CSVGTDADTQYF
TRBV4-1	few	.	TRBJ1-6	TGCGCCAGCAGCCAAGATATCCCGGTTGCCTCGAATTCACCCCTCCACTTT	CASSQDIPVASNSPLHF
TRBV30	once	TRBD2	TRBJ2-3	TGTGCCTGGAGGATAGCGGGGGGCCCAGATACGCAGTATTTT	CAWRIAGGPDTQYF
TRBV27	once	.	TRBJ2-6	TGTGCCAGCAGTCTGACAGGATTCGGTTCTGGGGCCAACGTCCTGACTTTC	CASSLTGFGSGANVLTF
TRBV23-1	.	.	TRBJ1-6	TGCGCCAGCAGTCAGGCCCACCATAATTCACCCCTCCACTTT	CASSQAHHNSPLHF
TRBV7-6	.	.	TRBJ1-4	TGTGCCAGCAGCCCGAATGGGCAGGGGACTAATGAAAAACTGTTTTTT	CASSPNGQGTNEKLFF
TRBV7-9	.	.	TRBJ1-1	TGTGCCAGCAGCTTTGGAGGGTTGAACACTGAAGCTTTCTTT	CASSFGGLNTEAFF
TRBV11-2	.	TRBD1	TRBJ2-2	TGTGCCAGCAGGGGACAGGGCGGGGAGCTGTTTTTT	CASRGQGGELFF